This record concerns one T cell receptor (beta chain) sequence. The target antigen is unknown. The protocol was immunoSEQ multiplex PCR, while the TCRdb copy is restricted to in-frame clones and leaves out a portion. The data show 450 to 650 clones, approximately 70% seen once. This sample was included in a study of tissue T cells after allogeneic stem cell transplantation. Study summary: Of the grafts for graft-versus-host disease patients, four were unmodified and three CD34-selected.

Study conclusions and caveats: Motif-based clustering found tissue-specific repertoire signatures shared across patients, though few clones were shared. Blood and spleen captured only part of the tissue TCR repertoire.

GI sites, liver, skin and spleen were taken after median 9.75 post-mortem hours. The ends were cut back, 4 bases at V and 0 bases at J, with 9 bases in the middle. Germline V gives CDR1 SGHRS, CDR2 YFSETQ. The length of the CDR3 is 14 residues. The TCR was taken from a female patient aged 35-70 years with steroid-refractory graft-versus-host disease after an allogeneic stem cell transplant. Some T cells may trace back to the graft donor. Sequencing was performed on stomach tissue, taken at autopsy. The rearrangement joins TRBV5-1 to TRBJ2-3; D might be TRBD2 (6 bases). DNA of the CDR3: TGCGCCAGCAGCGGGGGACTTAGCACAGATACGCAGTATTTT. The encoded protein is CASSGGLSTDTQYF.